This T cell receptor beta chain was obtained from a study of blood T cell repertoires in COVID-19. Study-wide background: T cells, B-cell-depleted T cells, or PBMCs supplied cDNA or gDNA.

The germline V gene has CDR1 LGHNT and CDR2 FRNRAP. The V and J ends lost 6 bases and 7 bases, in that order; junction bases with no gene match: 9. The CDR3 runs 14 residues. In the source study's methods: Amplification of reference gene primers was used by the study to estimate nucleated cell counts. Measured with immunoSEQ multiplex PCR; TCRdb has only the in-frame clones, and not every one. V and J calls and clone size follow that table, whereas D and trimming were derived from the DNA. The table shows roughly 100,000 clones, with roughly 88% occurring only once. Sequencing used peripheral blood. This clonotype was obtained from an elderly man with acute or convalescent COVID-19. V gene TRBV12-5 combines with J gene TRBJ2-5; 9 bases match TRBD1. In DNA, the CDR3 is TGTGCTAGTGGCCAGGGACAGGGCTGGGGGACCCAGTACTTC. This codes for CASGQGQGWGTQYF.